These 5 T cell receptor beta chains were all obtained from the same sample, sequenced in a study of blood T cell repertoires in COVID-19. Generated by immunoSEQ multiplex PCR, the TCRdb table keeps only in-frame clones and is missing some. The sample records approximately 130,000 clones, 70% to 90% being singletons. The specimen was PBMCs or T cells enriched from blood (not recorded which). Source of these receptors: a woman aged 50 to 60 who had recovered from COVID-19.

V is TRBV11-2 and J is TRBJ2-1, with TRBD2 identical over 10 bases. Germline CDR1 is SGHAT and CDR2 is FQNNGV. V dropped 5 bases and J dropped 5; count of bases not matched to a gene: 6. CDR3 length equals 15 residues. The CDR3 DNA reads TGTGCCAGCAGCCCCGGGACTAGCGTTCACAATGAGCAGTTCTTC. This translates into CASSPGTSVHNEQFF.

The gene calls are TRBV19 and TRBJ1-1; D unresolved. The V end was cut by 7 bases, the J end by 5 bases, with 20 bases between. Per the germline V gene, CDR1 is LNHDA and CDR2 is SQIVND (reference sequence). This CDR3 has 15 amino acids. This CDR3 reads CASKSGGEYGTEAFF. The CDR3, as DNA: TGTGCCAGTAAAAGTGGAGGAGAGTACGGAACTGAAGCTTTCTTT.

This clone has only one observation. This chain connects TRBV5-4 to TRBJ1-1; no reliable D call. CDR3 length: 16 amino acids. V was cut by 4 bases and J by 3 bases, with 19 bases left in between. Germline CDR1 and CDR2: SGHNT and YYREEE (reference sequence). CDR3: CASSTRHLVYDTEAFF. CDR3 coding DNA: TGTGCCAGCAGCACCCGACACTTGGTATATGACACTGAAGCTTTCTTT.

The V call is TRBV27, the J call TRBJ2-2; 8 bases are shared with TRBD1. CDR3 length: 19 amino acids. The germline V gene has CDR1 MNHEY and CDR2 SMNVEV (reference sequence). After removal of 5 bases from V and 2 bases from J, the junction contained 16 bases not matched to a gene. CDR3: CASSAKPGQDPINTGELFF. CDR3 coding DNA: TGTGCCAGCAGTGCGAAGCCGGGACAGGATCCCATCAACACCGGGGAGCTGTTTTTT.

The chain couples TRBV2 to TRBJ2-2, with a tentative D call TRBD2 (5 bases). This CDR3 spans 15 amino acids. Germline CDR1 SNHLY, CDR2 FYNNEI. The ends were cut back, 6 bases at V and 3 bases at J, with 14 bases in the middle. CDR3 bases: TGTGCCAGCAGCGCTCGGGGTCGGGACACCGGGGAGCTGTTTTTT. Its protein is CASSARGRDTGELFF.